This T cell receptor beta chain originates from a study of T cells in tuberculosis. Sample time point: new active TB diagnosis, blood taken before or within 7 days of starting treatment. Confirmation came from sputum smear and/or culture positivity for M. tuberculosis. The CDR3 is made up of 16 amino acids. Germline V gene lookup returns CDR1 LNHDA and CDR2 SQIVND (reference sequence). Trimming removed 5 bases from V and 5 bases from J; junction bases left unmatched: 9. Profiling relied on immunoSEQ multiplex PCR, and the TCRdb table lists in-frame clones only, not all of them. The data hold 25,000 to 35,000 clones, with around 90% observed a single time.

The receptor's source is an adult with tuberculosis. Some clones in this sample may be carry-over from other donors' samples. The input for sequencing was PBMCs, taken at tuberculosis diagnosis. V and J are TRBV19 and TRBJ2-2, with 9 bases that match TRBD1. CDR3 DNA: TGTGCCAGTAGTCTCCCCGGGACAGGGATAACCGGGGAGCTGTTTTTT. It translates to CASSLPGTGITGELFF.